This TCR beta chain was obtained from a study of early T cells in non-severe SARS-CoV-2 infection. Unique molecular identifier tags were affixed to discrete cDNA molecules. TCRdb re-analysed the 5' RACE reads in MiXCR, keeping a single row per CDR3 protein. The sample has 25,000 to 30,000 distinct CDR3 sequences, around 5% seen once; the top ten hold approximately 0.88%. This clonotype has more than one count but fewer than ten. The V end was cut by 4 bases, the J end by 5 bases, with 21 bases between. Germline CDR1 SGDLS, CDR2 YYNGEE. The CDR3 has 16 residues. The material sequenced was whole blood. This chain uses TRBV9 with TRBJ2-5, with a tentative D call TRBD1 (5 bases). This clonotype originated in an adult who was a healthcare worker with PCR-confirmed SARS-CoV-2 infection or an uninfected control (not recorded which). Written as DNA, the CDR3 is TGTGCCAGCAGCCGCCGACTCCAGGGTGTCGGGGAGACCCAGTACTTC. It is translated as CASSRRLQGVGETQYF. The entire variable domain, with the rest obtained from reference TRBV9 and TRBJ2-5, is as follows: DSGVTQTPKHLITATGQRVTLRCSPRSGDLSVYWYQQSLDQGLQFLIQYYNGEERAKGNILERFSAQQFPDLHSELNLSSLELGDSALYFCASSRRLQGVGETQYFGPGTRLLVL.